The rows below give T cell receptor beta chains drawn from one sample of a study of blood T cell repertoires in COVID-19. TCRdb keeps only in-frame clones here, not all; method: immunoSEQ multiplex PCR. This table has 200,000 to 300,000 clones, about nine tenths appearing once. The sample comprised peripheral blood. The source of these receptors is a woman aged 40 to 55 with acute or convalescent COVID-19. The CDR3 runs from the conserved cysteine through the conserved F or W. A D gene is named only where the DNA matches it firmly. For some rows the clone size is stated as once, few or many, or as a class when expanded; others skip it.

clone_size | d_call | j_call | v_call | cdr3_aa | cdr3_nt
NA | NA | TRBJ2-1 | TRBV28 | CASSDQGRTYNEQFF | TGTGCCAGCAGCGACCAGGGTAGGACCTACAATGAGCAGTTCTTC
once | TRBD1 | TRBJ1-4 | TRBV6-5 | CASSRDSVEGEKLFF | TGTGCCAGCAGTCGGGACAGCGTGGAGGGTGAAAAACTGTTTTTT
NA | TRBD1 | TRBJ1-2 | TRBV9 | CASSGPWGDRASNGYTF | TGTGCCAGCAGCGGCCCCTGGGGGGACAGGGCATCAAATGGCTACACCTTC
NA | NA | TRBJ2-1 | TRBV25-1 | CASSAVPLQVYNEQFF | TGTGCCAGCAGTGCGGTCCCCCTCCAAGTCTACAATGAGCAGTTCTTC
NA | TRBD1 | TRBJ1-5 | TRBV2 | CASTGTGNQPQHF | TGTGCCAGCACGGGGACAGGTAATCAGCCCCAGCATTTT
NA | TRBD2 | TRBJ2-3 | TRBV7-6 | CASSSLSGGPRRTQYF | TGTGCCAGCAGCTCTCTAAGCGGGGGGCCCAGGCGTACGCAGTATTTT
NA | TRBD1 | TRBJ1-2 | TRBV5-4 | CASSPGDRSNYGYTF | TGTGCCAGCAGCCCCGGGGACAGATCTAACTATGGCTACACCTTC
once | TRBD1 | TRBJ1-2 | TRBV5-1 | CASSKGQGAVGGYTF | TGCGCCAGCAGCAAGGGACAGGGGGCCGTAGGTGGCTACACCTTC
NA | TRBD2 | TRBJ2-1 | TRBV5-6 | CASSLALAGGREQFF | TGTGCCAGCAGCTTGGCCCTAGCGGGGGGACGTGAGCAGTTCTTC
NA | TRBD1 | TRBJ1-2 | TRBV6-5 | CASSLQGVGAYYGYTF | TGTGCCAGCAGTTTACAGGGGGTAGGAGCTTACTATGGCTACACCTTC
NA | TRBD1 | TRBJ1-1 | TRBV19 | CASRETGYTAEAFF | TGTGCCAGTAGGGAGACAGGGTATACCGCTGAAGCTTTCTTT
NA | NA | TRBJ1-1 | TRBV24-1 | CATSDFPGLIMNTEAFF | TGTGCCACCAGTGATTTCCCCGGACTTATCATGAACACTGAAGCTTTCTTT
few | NA | TRBJ1-5 | TRBV2 | CASSAGGVANQPQHF | TGTGCCAGCAGTGCGGGAGGGGTCGCCAATCAGCCCCAGCATTTT
NA | NA | TRBJ1-6 | TRBV2 | CASSEMSSYNSPLHF | TGTGCCAGCAGCGAGATGTCCTCCTATAATTCACCCCTCCACTTT
NA | TRBD1 | TRBJ1-2 | TRBV6-5 | CASSQPGQGGYGYTF | TGTGCCAGCAGTCAACCGGGACAGGGGGGCTATGGCTACACCTTC
once | NA | TRBJ1-2 | TRBV11-2 | CASSPIKEGGYTF | TGTGCCAGCAGCCCGATAAAGGAGGGTGGCTACACCTTC
NA | TRBD1 | TRBJ2-5 | TRBV5-4 | CASSLQGAGETQYF | TGTGCCAGCAGCTTGCAGGGGGCAGGAGAGACCCAGTACTTC
NA | TRBD2 | TRBJ2-3 | TRBV20-1 | CSASRGGGPSTDTQYF | TGCAGTGCTAGTCGCGGCGGGGGGCCTAGCACAGATACGCAGTATTTT
few | NA | TRBJ2-6 | TRBV4-1 | CASSQDFLSSGANVLTF | TGCGCCAGCAGCCAAGATTTCCTAAGCTCTGGGGCCAACGTCCTGACTTTC
NA | NA | TRBJ1-1 | TRBV7-9 | CASLRRQAMNTEAFF | TGTGCCAGCCTGAGGCGACAGGCAATGAACACTGAAGCTTTCTTT
NA | NA | TRBJ2-1 | TRBV4-1 | CASSHKQTDSYNEQFF | TGCGCCAGCAGCCACAAACAAACAGATTCCTACAATGAGCAGTTCTTC
NA | NA | TRBJ1-2 | TRBV2 | CASPRKQGSDYGYTF | TGTGCCAGCCCTCGTAAACAGGGCAGCGATTATGGCTACACCTTC
NA | TRBD1 | TRBJ2-1 | TRBV6-5 | CASRQGYEQFF | TGTGCCAGCCGACAGGGCTATGAGCAGTTCTTC
NA | NA | TRBJ1-2 | TRBV4-2 | CASSQVTVYGYTF | TGTGCCAGCAGCCAAGTGACAGTCTATGGCTACACCTTC
NA | NA | TRBJ1-5 | TRBV7-9 | CASSLEVGWGRGSNQPQHF | TGTGCCAGCAGCTTAGAAGTTGGGTGGGGCAGGGGTAGCAATCAGCCCCAGCATTTT
NA | NA | TRBJ2-1 | TRBV30 | CAWSDGQGNNNEQFF | TGTGCCTGGAGTGATGGGCAGGGTAACAACAATGAGCAGTTCTTC
NA | TRBD1 | TRBJ1-1 | TRBV5-1 | CASTQGGMNTEAFF | TGCGCCAGCACCCAGGGGGGCATGAACACTGAAGCTTTCTTT
few | NA | TRBJ1-3 | TRBV4-2 | CATRSGNTIYF | TGTGCCACCCGCTCTGGAAACACCATATATTTT
NA | TRBD1 | TRBJ2-3 | TRBV2 | CASKRDRGFPDTQYF | TGTGCCAGCAAACGGGACAGGGGGTTCCCAGATACGCAGTATTTT
NA | TRBD1 | TRBJ1-2 | TRBV6-6 | CASSPGGTVFNYGYTF | TGTGCCAGCAGTCCAGGAGGGACAGTCTTTAACTATGGCTACACCTTC
NA | NA | TRBJ1-1 | TRBV6-5 | CASSYGADTEAFF | TGTGCCAGCAGTTACGGGGCCGACACTGAAGCTTTCTTT
NA | TRBD1 | TRBJ1-2 | TRBV7-9 | CASSTGGVRYGYTF | TGTGCCAGCAGCACAGGGGGCGTAAGATATGGCTACACCTTC
once | TRBD1 | TRBJ1-2 | TRBV2 | CASRRDRGLKGYTF | TGTGCCAGCAGACGCGACAGGGGGCTTAAAGGCTACACCTTC
NA | TRBD2 | TRBJ2-3 | TRBV27 | CASSHLLAGGTDTQYF | TGTGCCAGCAGTCACCTCCTAGCGGGGGGCACAGATACGCAGTATTTT
NA | NA | TRBJ1-4 | TRBV6-1 | CASSDVFEDEKLFF | TGTGCCAGCAGTGACGTGTTCGAGGATGAAAAACTGTTTTTT
NA | NA | TRBJ1-5 | TRBV7-8 | CASSFEGWGQPQHF | TGTGCCAGCAGCTTCGAGGGTTGGGGTCAGCCCCAGCATTTT
NA | NA | TRBJ1-4 | TRBV5-1 | CASMVAATNEKLFF | TGCGCCAGCATGGTTGCAGCAACTAATGAAAAACTGTTTTTT
NA | TRBD1 | TRBJ1-2 | TRBV7-2 | CASSFGQGVYGYTF | TGTGCCAGCAGCTTCGGGCAGGGGGTGTATGGCTACACCTTC
NA | TRBD1 | TRBJ1-1 | TRBV18 | CASSPPSPGQGNTEAFF | TGTGCCAGCTCACCACCGAGTCCGGGACAGGGCAACACTGAAGCTTTCTTT
NA | TRBD1 | TRBJ1-2 | TRBV5-1 | CASSLRGLGYTF | TGCGCCAGCAGCTTGAGGGGGCTTGGCTACACCTTC
once | TRBD1 | TRBJ1-1 | TRBV10-1 | CASSEQGSTEAFF | TGCGCCAGCAGTGAACAGGGGAGCACTGAAGCTTTCTTT
NA | TRBD1 | TRBJ1-6 | TRBV11-2 | CASSFYTGGKNSPLHF | TGTGCCAGCAGCTTTTACACAGGGGGCAAGAATTCACCCCTCCACTTT
NA | NA | TRBJ1-2 | TRBV14 | CASSQVEVFGGYTF | TGTGCCAGCAGCCAAGTGGAGGTGTTCGGGGGCTACACCTTC
NA | NA | TRBJ2-6 | TRBV2 | CASRDRSGTGANVLTF | TGTGCCAGCAGGGATCGATCAGGGACTGGGGCCAACGTCCTGACTTTC
once | TRBD1 | TRBJ2-5 | TRBV11-2 | CASSLVPGTGFQETQYF | TGTGCCAGCAGCTTAGTACCCGGGACAGGGTTCCAAGAGACCCAGTACTTC
few | NA | TRBJ1-5 | TRBV10-3 | CAISDGNQPQHF | TGTGCCATCAGTGACGGGAATCAGCCCCAGCATTTT
NA | TRBD2 | TRBJ2-3 | TRBV5-1 | CASSTGLAGRTDTQYF | TGCGCCAGCAGCACCGGACTAGCGGGGAGGACAGATACGCAGTATTTT
NA | NA | TRBJ1-6 | TRBV19 | CASTPGSDNSPLHF | TGTGCCAGTACCCCAGGGTCGGATAATTCACCCCTCCACTTT
NA | TRBD1 | TRBJ1-1 | TRBV11-2 | CASSFPGTGGSFF | TGTGCCAGCAGCTTCCCCGGGACAGGGGGCTCTTTCTTT
NA | NA | TRBJ1-5 | TRBV7-9 | CASSLVGGPHQPQHF | TGTGCCAGCAGCTTAGTCGGGGGGCCCCATCAGCCCCAGCATTTT
NA | TRBD1 | TRBJ1-2 | TRBV27 | CASSNTGGVYGYTF | TGTGCCAGCAGTAACACAGGGGGCGTCTATGGCTACACCTTC
NA | TRBD2 | TRBJ2-1 | TRBV11-3 | CASSLASGGAGDEQFF | TGTGCCAGCAGCTTAGCTAGCGGGGGGGCCGGGGATGAGCAGTTCTTC
once | NA | TRBJ1-2 | TRBV12-3/TRBV12-4 | CASSSPDSYGYTF | TGTGCCAGCAGTTCCCCCGACAGTTATGGCTACACCTTC
NA | NA | TRBJ1-2 | TRBV11-2 | CASSLAGGSNYGYTF | TGTGCCAGCAGCTTAGCGGGGGGAAGCAACTATGGCTACACCTTC